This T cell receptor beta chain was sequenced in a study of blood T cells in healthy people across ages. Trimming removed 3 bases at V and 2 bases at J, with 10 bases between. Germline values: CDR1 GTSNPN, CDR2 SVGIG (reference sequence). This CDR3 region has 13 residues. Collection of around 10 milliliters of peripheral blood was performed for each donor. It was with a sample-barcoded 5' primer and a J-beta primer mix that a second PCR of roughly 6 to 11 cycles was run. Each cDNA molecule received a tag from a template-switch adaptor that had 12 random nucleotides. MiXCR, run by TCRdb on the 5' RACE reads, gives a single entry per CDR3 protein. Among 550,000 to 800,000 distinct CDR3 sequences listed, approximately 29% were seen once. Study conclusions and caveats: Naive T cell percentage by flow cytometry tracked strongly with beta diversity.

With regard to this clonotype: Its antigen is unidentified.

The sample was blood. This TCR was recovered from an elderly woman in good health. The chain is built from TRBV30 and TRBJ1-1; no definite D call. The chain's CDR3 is CAWRVGYNTEAFF. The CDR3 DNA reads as TGTGCCTGGAGGGTCGGGTACAACACTGAAGCTTTCTTT.